This TCR beta chain was observed in a study of shared clonotypes between healthy human individuals (dated by TCRdb to 2020 to 2022). With respect to the entire study: Two women and three men aged 18 to 49 years were included in the cohort. Libraries were prepared and TCR repertoires were sequenced by different laboratories using diverse techniques, in order to increase sequencing depth and limit assay-specific biases. To estimate repertoire size and how much clonotypes are shared between individuals, the study performed deep sequencing of blood TCR repertoires from a handful of healthy adults. Each donor's leukapheresis produced roughly between roughly 0.85 and 9.5 billion PBMCs. Per donor, three plates each were used for CD4 naive and CD4 memory, two for CD8 naive, and one for CD8 memory. On the study overall, not on this receptor specifically: Even with the large sequencing depth, rarefaction of the sorted-subset datasets indicated that sequencing was incomplete. Clonotypes shared by all four sorted-subset donors showed higher generation probabilities than non-shared clonotypes. Because the study included only a small number of donors, the genetic and exposure-history diversity represented was limited. Larger estimated clonotype richness was generally found for naive subsets than for memory subsets. When four donors were compared, the shared fraction of clonotypes was about 5.4% for naive CD4, around 4% for naive CD8, roughly 2.5% for memory CD4, and 0.4% for memory CD8. Based on pairwise subsampling, the degree of clonotype sharing among donors was expected to be affected by sequencing depth. Sampling was restricted to blood, and TCR repertoires in tissues likely differ from the TCR repertoires found in blood.

The donors were healthy, HIV-negative adults with no recently reported acute infections or vaccinations. Every donor was a Caucasian adult residing in Nashville, Tennessee, USA. Magnetic negative selection was used to enrich CD4+ T cells, after which naive cells were positively selected on CD45RA and the negative fraction became the memory subset. After blood collection by leukapheresis, PBMCs were isolated using Ficoll-Histopaque density gradient centrifugation and then cryopreserved in the vapor phase of liquid nitrogen. Analytical flow cytometry was used to check the purity and quantity of every magnetically sorted T cell population. Genomic DNA was isolated from every sorted fraction and measured by UV absorbance on a Nanodrop 2000c. V gives up 4 bases and J gives up 7 bases, and the segment between their germline ends measures 14 bases. From its cysteine to its phenylalanine, the CDR3 spans 14 amino acids. The CDR3 DNA has 42 bases and is translated from base 1. Taken from the germline V gene, the CDR1 and CDR2 loops are SNHLY and FYNNEI.

TCR CDR3 regions were amplified from genomic DNA by multiplex PCR using the deep immunoSEQ assay. Extracted genomic DNA from each cell subset was distributed evenly across all wells of several immunoSEQ 96-well plates, and each plate was treated as a replicate. For sorted subsets, about 200 ng genomic DNA, equal to about 30,000 T cell genomes, was loaded into each replicate PCR. The purified libraries were quantified using a Qubit 3.0 fluorometer, sized with a Bioanalyzer 2100, and then quantified again using the KAPA Library Quantification kit. A separate single-read 150-cycle Illumina NextSeq 550 flow cell was used to sequence each immunoSEQ 96-well plate. Under the source paper's analysis protocol: The immunoSEQ output contained only junctional sequences without quality scores, so filtering could not match that applied to full-length reads. To assign V/J genes and CDR3, sequences were annotated using PyIR, a Python wrapper for IgBLAST v1.9, with IMGT germline references. Any read was removed if the V/J assignment was weak (E-value above 1e-6), the CDR3 was missing, or the read contained stop codons, out-of-frame junctions, or ambiguous translated residues. V3J clonotypes were defined as sequences sharing the same inferred V gene, J gene, and CDR3 amino acid sequence. The percentage overlap between two repertoires was calculated by dividing the number of shared unique clonotypes by the size of the smaller repertoire. Repertoire richness was assessed with RTK rarefaction, the Chao1 estimator, and Recon v2.1 estimates of unobserved clonotypes. Generation probabilities for all TCRbeta clonotypes obtained by the gDNA method from a handful of donors were computed using OLGA. What TCRdb holds here is the immuneACCESS table cut down to in-frame rearrangements. Part of the clones is not present; checked against another copy, under half of the missing clones reflect an unresolved V gene, and the others are unexplained. V, J and clone size were drawn from that table, and D and trimming were deduced from the DNA. In all, the sample holds fewer than 1.4 million clones, and approximately 80% of those were seen once. 0.5% to 0.65% of the sample rests with the top ten.

This clone was found a few times. Its antigen is still unknown. There are no base qualities to consult, and no much larger clone falls within one base. The sequence came from a young man in good health. Some clones in this sample may be carry-over from other donors' samples. The sample was memory CD4+ T cells from PBMCs. The intended sense of this specimen's cell subset or site label: CD45RA-negative fraction. The rearrangement combines TRBV2 with TRBJ1-5; there is no confident call for the D gene. The CDR3 reads as follows: CASSASQRAQPQHF. The DNA sequence reads TGTGCCAGCAGTGCATCCCAGCGGGCCCAGCCCCAGCATTTT.